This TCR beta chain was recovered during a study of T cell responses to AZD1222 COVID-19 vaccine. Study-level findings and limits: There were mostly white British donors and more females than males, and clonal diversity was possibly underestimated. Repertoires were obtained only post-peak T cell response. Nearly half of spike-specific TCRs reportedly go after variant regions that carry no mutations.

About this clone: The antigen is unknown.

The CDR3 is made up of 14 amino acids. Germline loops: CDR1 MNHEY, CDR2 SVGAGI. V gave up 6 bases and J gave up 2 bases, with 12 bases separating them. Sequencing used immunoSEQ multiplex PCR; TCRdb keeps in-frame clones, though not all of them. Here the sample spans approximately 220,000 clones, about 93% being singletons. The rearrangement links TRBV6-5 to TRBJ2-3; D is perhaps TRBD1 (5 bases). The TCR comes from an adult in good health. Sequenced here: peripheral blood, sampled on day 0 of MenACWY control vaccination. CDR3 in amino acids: CASRDILLTDTQYF. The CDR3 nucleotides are TGTGCCAGCAGGGACATCCTACTCACAGATACGCAGTATTTT.